This entry lists 26 T cell receptor beta chains sequenced from one sample in a study of T cell repertoires in cytomegalovirus infection. Their antigens are not known. TCRdb passed the reads through MiXCR, listing each CDR3 protein once. The sample carries approximately 1,000,000 distinct CDR3 sequences, about a third recorded once. Sequenced material: cultured CD8+ T cells from PBMCs, taken from culture after CMV antigen stimulation. The receptors were sampled from a human donor in good health (CMV status not recorded). Some clones in this sample may be carry-over from other donors' samples.

This clonotype showed up many times. V gene TRBV12-5 combines with J gene TRBJ1-3, with unresolved D. Trimming cost V 0 bases and J 0 bases, with 6 bases left between them. The CDR3 sequence is 15 residues long. In germline, CDR1 is LGHNT, CDR2 FRNRAP. As DNA, the CDR3 is TGTGCTAGTGGTTTGGTACCGGCCTCTGGAAACACCATATATTTT. Amino acids: CASGLVPASGNTIYF.

Only one count was recorded for this clonotype. J is TRBJ2-2 and V is TRBV28; the match to TRBD2 covers 8 bases. The length of the CDR3 is 16 residues. Germline loops: CDR1 MDHEN, CDR2 SYDVKM. The trim removed 6 bases at V and 4 bases at J, leaving 10 bases unmatched. DNA for the CDR3: TGTGCCAGCAGAGAGGCGGGGGGAGACGGCACCGGGGAGCTGTTTTTT. Its translation is CASREAGGDGTGELFF.

This clonotype turned up a few times. This chain joins TRBV27 and TRBJ2-1; 7 bases line up with TRBD1. The V gene's germline CDR1 is MNHEY and CDR2 SMNVEV (reference sequence). The CDR3 extends over 14 amino acids. The V gene end was trimmed by 3 bases and the J gene end by 7 bases; junction bases not matched to a gene: 6. The chain's CDR3 is CASSFGTASNEQFF. CDR3 nucleotides: TGTGCCAGCAGTTTTGGGACAGCTTCTAATGAGCAGTTCTTC.

This clonotype has ten or more counts. The chain employs TRBV7-2 and TRBJ2-5; 9 nucleotides align to TRBD1. The CDR3 runs to 18 residues. Germline-derived CDR1 and CDR2 are SGHTA and FQGNSA. V lost 5 bases to trimming and J lost 1 base; unmatched junction nucleotides: 14. The CDR3 is CASSTSGDREGFQETQYF. DNA for the CDR3: TGTGCCAGCAGCACTTCGGGGGACAGGGAGGGATTCCAAGAGACCCAGTACTTC.

This clonotype has more than one count but fewer than ten. The rearrangement uses TRBV4-1 and TRBJ1-1, with D possibly being TRBD1 (5 bases). Looked up from germline, CDR1 is MGHRA and CDR2 is YSYEKL. The CDR3 is 13 amino acids. Between the trimmed V and J ends, which lost 1 base and 6 bases, there was a span of 9 bases. CDR3 sequence reads: CASSQVGTAEAFF. The CDR3 DNA follows: TGCGCCAGCAGCCAAGTCGGGACTGCTGAAGCTTTCTTT.

The chain recombines TRBV2 with TRBJ1-4; D is undetermined. This CDR3 has 14 residues. The V gene's germline CDR1 is SNHLY and CDR2 FYNNEI. V shed 4 bases and J shed 5 bases, with 11 bases lying between them. CDR3 loop: CASSANARNEKLFF. CDR3 sequence (DNA): TGTGCCAGCAGTGCGAACGCGAGAAATGAAAAACTGTTTTTT.

The V and J genes are TRBV13 and TRBJ1-3; 8 nucleotides match TRBD1. CDR1 is PRHDT, CDR2 FYEKMQ, per germline (reference sequence). V trimming: 3 bases; J trimming: 4 bases; junction bases outside the gene matches: 11. This CDR3 contains 17 residues. The CDR3 coding sequence is TGTGCCAGCAGCTTGGGTTGGGACAGGCTCCCCGGAAACACCATATATTTT. It is translated as CASSLGWDRLPGNTIYF.

The chain joins TRBV7-9 to TRBJ2-2, with 7 bases aligning to TRBD2. Germline CDR1 SEHNR, CDR2 FQNEAQ (reference sequence). J lost 7 bases, V lost 5 bases, and 19 bases had no gene match. This CDR3 contains 18 residues. The CDR3, as DNA: TGTGCCAGCAGCCCGATGGGCCGTTGGGCGGGGGTCGACGGGGAGCTGTTTTTT. It translates to CASSPMGRWAGVDGELFF. Complete variable domain (other parts from reference TRBV7-9 and TRBJ2-2): DTGVSQNPRHKITKRGQNVTFRCDPISEHNRLYWYRQTLGQGPEFLTYFQNEAQLEKSRLLSDRFSAERPKGSFSTLEIQRTEQGDSAMYLCASSPMGRWAGVDGELFFGEGSRLTVL.

This clonotype was picked up a small number of times. The chain combines TRBV7-9 with TRBJ2-1, with D possibly called TRBD1 or TRBD2 (5 bases each). The ends were cut back, 3 bases at V and 5 bases at J, with 14 bases in the middle. There are 15 residues in the CDR3. Germline CDR1 reads SEHNR; CDR2 reads FQNEAQ (reference sequence). CDR3 sequence reads: CASSFSRGRDNEQFF. The CDR3 DNA reads TGTGCCAGCAGCTTTAGTCGGGGACGGGACAATGAGCAGTTCTTC.

The chain links TRBV7-6 to TRBJ1-4, with a weak D call TRBD1 (5 bases). The V gene's germline CDR1 is SGHVS and CDR2 FNYEAQ. This CDR3 is built from 15 residues. Trimming stripped 2 bases from V and 1 base from J, with 8 bases between. The CDR3 DNA reads as TGTGCCAGCAGCTTAAGGGGTGAAACTAATGAAAAACTGTTTTTT. Protein product: CASSLRGETNEKLFF.

V usage is TRBV6-6 and J usage is TRBJ2-3, with TRBD2 matching 8 bases. The trim removed 2 bases at V and 6 bases at J, leaving 10 bases unmatched. The CDR3 runs 16 residues. The germline gives CDR1 MNHNY, CDR2 SVGAGI (reference sequence). CDR3 in DNA: TGTGCCAGCAGTTACGGGGTTCTCTCGGGGGGGGATACGCAGTATTTT. Protein product: CASSYGVLSGGDTQYF.

The CDR3 spells CASSYKLAVATYEQYF. CDR3 nucleotide sequence: TGTGCCAGCAGTTACAAACTAGCGGTCGCGACCTACGAGCAGTACTTC. The chain uses TRBV6-2 or TRBV6-3 and TRBJ2-7; 8 bases fit TRBD2. Germline loops: CDR1 MNHEY, CDR2 SVGEGT. The CDR3 consists of 16 residues. J was trimmed by 2 bases and V by 2 bases; bases with no gene match: 8.

The chain combines TRBV5-4 with TRBJ2-3, with D perhaps TRBD1 (6 bases). V was shortened by 6 bases and J by 6 bases, with 20 bases between the two germline ends. This CDR3 comprises 15 residues. Germline V gives CDR1 SGHNT, CDR2 YYREEE (reference sequence). The CDR3 spells CASMPGGVKRDTQYF. CDR3 bases: TGTGCCAGCATGCCTGGGGGCGTTAAAAGGGATACGCAGTATTTT.

Remarks on this clonotype: A much larger clone lies a single base off, so this may be a read error. The V gene is TRBV7-2, the J gene TRBJ1-1; D perhaps matches TRBD1 (5 bases). The CDR3 contains 13 residues. Germline CDR1 reads SGHTA; CDR2 reads FQGNSA. The CDR3 loop is CASSLPRGPETFF. The CDR3 DNA is TGTGCCAGCAGCCTACCGAGGGGACCTGAAACTTTCTTT.

This clonotype was recorded a few times. The V call is TRBV7-9, the J call TRBJ2-1, with TRBD1 matching 8 bases. CDR1 is SEHNR, CDR2 FQNEAQ, per germline (reference sequence). The CDR3 length is 15 residues. V trimming: 9 bases; J trimming: 8 bases; junction bases outside the gene matches: 15. The CDR3 DNA reads as TGTGCCAGTCTATTAAGAGGACAGGGAATCCATGAGCAGTTCTTC. It specifies CASLLRGQGIHEQFF.

This chain uses TRBV5-4 with TRBJ2-7, with 10 positions matching TRBD1. J gave up 6 bases and V 4 bases, and 10 bases lay outside the gene matches. The CDR3 contains 15 residues. Germline assignment: CDR1 SGHNT and CDR2 YYREEE (reference sequence). CDR3: CASSGGQGNALEQYF. CDR3 sequence (DNA): TGTGCCAGCAGCGGGGGACAGGGGAACGCCCTCGAGCAGTACTTC.

This chain's CDR3 is CASSGGQEQFF. The CDR3 region has the DNA TGTGCCAGCAGCGGGGGACAGGAGCAGTTCTTC. This chain uses TRBV27 with TRBJ2-1; a possible D gene is TRBD1 (7 bases). The germline CDR1 and CDR2 sequences are MNHEY and SMNVEV (reference sequence). CDR3 length: 11 residues. Deletions cut 6 bases from V and 10 bases from J, with 10 bases between.

The chain is built from TRBV4-2 and TRBJ1-1; D is ambiguous. V lost 0 bases, J lost 3 bases, and 20 bases lay in between. Germline CDR1 is LGHNA and CDR2 is YNFKEQ. This CDR3 has 18 residues. The CDR3 here is CASSQDDDLLAGHTEAFF. CDR3 coding DNA: TGTGCCAGCAGCCAAGATGATGACCTCTTGGCCGGTCACACTGAAGCTTTCTTT.

The V and J genes are TRBV4-1 and TRBJ2-7; 8 bases agree with TRBD1. CDR1 and CDR2 from the germline V gene are MGHRA and YSYEKL. The CDR3 extends over 14 amino acids. V dropped 1 base and J dropped 5; count of bases not matched to a gene: 4. CDR3 DNA: TGCGCCAGCAGCCAAGGGACAGGGTTCCACGAGCAGTACTTC. Translation: CASSQGTGFHEQYF.

Turning to this clonotype: The junction departs from germline at one end; a sequencing error may be responsible. V usage is TRBV11-3 and J usage is TRBJ1-3, with TRBD1 matching over 9 bases. From germline, CDR1 is SGHNT and CDR2 YENEEA. This CDR3 contains 16 residues. This CDR3 reads CVSSSGTGPSGNTIYF. CDR3 nucleotide sequence: TGTGTCAGCAGCTCGGGGACAGGGCCCTCTGGAAACACCATATATTTT. Based on the CDR3 plus reference TRBV11-3 and TRBJ1-3, the full variable domain is EAGVVQSPRYKIIEKKQPVAFWCNPISGHNTLYWYLQNLGQGPELLIRYENEEAVDDSQLPKDRFSAERLKGVDSTLKIQPAELGDSAVYLCVSSSGTGPSGNTIYFGEGSWLTVV.

Regarding this clonotype: With a much larger clone just one base away, this may be a read error. The chain carries TRBV11-2 and TRBJ2-3; 8 positions match TRBD2. There are 14 residues in the CDR3. Germline CDR1 and CDR2: SGHAT and FQNNGV. CDR3 loop: CVSSQRGGGHTQYF. CDR3 bases: TGTGTCAGCAGCCAACGGGGGGGCGGTCATACGCAGTATTTT. Variable domain in full (rest from reference TRBV11-2 and TRBJ2-3): EAGVAQSPRYKIIEKRQSVAFWCNPISGHATLYWYQQILGQGPKLLIQFQNNGVVDDSQLPKDRFSAERLKGVDSTLKIQPAKLEDSAVYLCVSSQRGGGHTQYFGPGTRLTVL.

This chain links TRBV29-1 with TRBJ2-1; TRBD2 agrees at 13 bases. There are 16 residues in the CDR3. V lost 3 bases, J lost 7 bases, and 9 bases stayed unmatched. Germline V gene data show CDR1 as SQVTM and CDR2 as ANQGSEA. DNA for the CDR3: TGCAGCGTTGAGGGGACTAGCGGGGCACCTAGAAATGAGCAGTTCTTC. Protein: CSVEGTSGAPRNEQFF.

The rearrangement links TRBV27 to TRBJ1-1; 8 nucleotides match TRBD1. Germline V lookup: CDR1 MNHEY, CDR2 SMNVEV (reference sequence). This CDR3 region has 16 residues. The junction had 6 bases not matched to a gene; V was cut back by 2 bases and J by 1 base. The CDR3 DNA is TGTGCCAGCAGTTTAATATGGGGACAGGAGAACACTGAAGCTTTCTTT. Translated: CASSLIWGQENTEAFF.

The chain links TRBV19 to TRBJ1-2; perhaps TRBD1 as D (5 bases). Per the germline V gene, CDR1 is LNHDA and CDR2 is SQIVND (reference sequence). CDR3 length: 13 residues. V lost 7 bases to trimming and J lost 4 bases, with 13 bases between them. In DNA form, the CDR3 reads TGTGCCAGTACCCTCGACAGTGTCTATGGCTACACCTTC. It translates to CASTLDSVYGYTF.

V gene TRBV15 combines with J gene TRBJ2-2; 7 bases are shared with TRBD1. CDR3 size: 14 residues. CDR1 and CDR2 (germline): LNHNV, YYDKDF (reference sequence). With 8 bases clipped from V and 7 bases from J, the junction kept 10 bases outside the gene matches. The CDR3 bases are TGTGCCACCTTACGCAAACAGGGGATCGGGGAGCTGTTTTTT. Protein: CATLRKQGIGELFF.

This clonotype was seen ten or more times. The rearrangement links TRBV7-2 to TRBJ1-5, with D possibly being TRBD1 (5 bases). The CDR3 extends over 15 amino acids. Germline lookup yields CDR1 SGHTA and CDR2 FQGNSA. V gave up 3 bases and J gave up 2 bases, with 11 bases separating them. The CDR3 protein is CASSLGVGGNQPQHF. The CDR3 DNA reads TGTGCCAGCAGCTTGGGGGTGGGGGGCAATCAGCCCCAGCATTTT.